This TCR beta chain was found in a study of cytomegalovirus exposure and HLA in healthy donors. Study-wide findings and caveats: Among TCR beta chains, those listed as cytomegalovirus-associated numbered about 160. What a later analysis showed was that several of the most significant clusters appeared linked to common viral pathogens.

The PCR ran on 60 Vbeta and 13 Jbeta primers. Profiling relied on immunoSEQ multiplex PCR, and the TCRdb table lists in-frame clones only, not all of them. Of 150,000 to 200,000 clones listed, 65% to 80% are singletons. Points on this clone: Its antigen remains unknown.

After removal of 0 bases from V and 7 bases from J, the junction contained 8 bases not matched to a gene. CDR1 and CDR2 from the germline V gene are GTSNPN and SVGIG (reference sequence). The CDR3 totals 15 residues. Sequenced: PBMCs. This clonotype originated in a woman aged 40 to 50 in good health and CMV-seronegative. The gene calls are TRBV30 and TRBJ2-2; 7 bases agree with TRBD2. The CDR3 DNA sequence: TGTGCCTGGAGTGTACTCACTAGCGAAGGCGGGGAGCTGTTTTTT. Protein sequence: CAWSVLTSEGGELFF.